This TCR beta chain emerged from a study of OX40 agonist ivuxolimab in advanced cancers. Study-wide background: Every 2 weeks, ivuxolimab was infused into the patients intravenously at between 0.01 and 10 mg/kg. Each dose-escalation patient presented with hepatocellular carcinoma, melanoma, renal cell or head and neck cancer. Study observations and caveats: Mean expanded clone counts were higher in CD8+ than CD4+ T cells.

Using immunoSEQ multiplex PCR, the repertoire was profiled, and TCRdb retains in-frame clones only, with some absent. The sample records some 80,000 clones, about nine tenths being singletons. Trimming took off 1 base at V and 0 bases at J, with 8 bases between the two ends. This CDR3 region has 15 residues. Germline V gene lookup returns CDR1 SGHDN and CDR2 FVKESK. This clone showed up just a few times. Its antigen is undetermined. This TCR derives from an adult with an advanced solid tumor such as melanoma, head and neck, liver or kidney cancer. The rearrangement uses TRBV14 and TRBJ2-3; no clear D gene. The sample here was CD4+ or CD8+ T cells sorted from blood, taken in a trial of the OX40 agonist ivuxolimab. Here the CDR3 reads CASSQGPSSTDTQYF. Written as DNA, the CDR3 is TGTGCCAGCAGCCAAGGACCCTCCAGCACAGATACGCAGTATTTT.